This section outlines one TCR beta chain sequence together with its context. Allocation to cohorts depended on clinical history reported by the participants. Germline CDR1 is SGHRS and CDR2 is YFSETQ. The CDR3 totals 15 residues. Between the trimmed V and J ends, which lost 4 bases and 1 base, there was a span of 12 bases. The data are from a study of blood T cell repertoires in COVID-19. Across the study: Samples taken during acute and convalescent COVID-19 were collected in the United States, Italy and Spain. Sources were T cells, B-cell-depleted T cells, or PBMCs; the material itself was cDNA or gDNA.

Authors' data handling: Quantification of nucleated cells was approximated via reference gene primer amplification. TCRdb's copy holds only in-frame clones and misses some; the assay was immunoSEQ multiplex PCR. Clone size and the V and J calls come from that table; the DNA yielded D and trimming. The repertoire has about 400,000 clones, 70% to 90% of them found once; the top ten carry 2% to 2.5%. This sequence joins TRBV5-1 and TRBJ1-3; TRBD1 is a possible D gene (6 bases). This receptor was taken from a middle-aged woman with acute COVID-19. Sequences were obtained from PBMCs or T cells enriched from blood (not recorded which). CDR3 coding DNA: TGCGCCAGCAGCCGAACAGGGTCTTCTGGAAACACCATATATTTT. It specifies CASSRTGSSGNTIYF.